The 16 T cell receptor beta chains presented below share a single source sample, sequenced in a study of blood T cell repertoires in COVID-19. Measured with immunoSEQ multiplex PCR; TCRdb has only the in-frame clones, and not every one. The sample consists of 150,000 to 200,000 clones, over 60% of them appearing once. Sequenced material: peripheral blood. These receptors all stem from a woman in her 70s with acute or convalescent COVID-19.

This sequence joins TRBV19 and TRBJ2-7; 8 bases are a match to TRBD2. The trim removed 8 bases at V and 7 bases at J, leaving 10 bases unmatched. The CDR3 covers 13 residues. The germline V gene encodes CDR1 LNHDA and CDR2 SQIVND (reference sequence). DNA of the CDR3: TGTGCCAGTGGTGATAGCGGGACTGGGGAGCAGTACTTC. Its protein product is CASGDSGTGEQYF.

J is TRBJ2-7 and V is TRBV28, with 7 bases that match TRBD2. Trimming at V came to 4 bases and at J to 2 bases, leaving 8 bases not matched to a gene. Germline-derived CDR1 and CDR2 are MDHEN and SYDVKM. The CDR3 has 15 amino acids. As DNA, the CDR3 is TGTGCCAGCAGTTCCATCAGCGGGGCCACCTACGAGCAGTACTTC. Translation: CASSSISGATYEQYF.

This clone was observed a single time. The CDR3 sequence is CASSQLAQAYQETQYF. In nucleotides, the CDR3 is TGTGCCAGCAGCCAACTCGCTCAGGCTTATCAAGAGACCCAGTACTTC. The chain combines TRBV4-2 with TRBJ2-5; D is unclear. The CDR3 length is 16 residues. Germline V lookup: CDR1 LGHNA, CDR2 YNFKEQ. V was trimmed by 2 bases and J by 2 bases, leaving 15 bases between them.

This clone has just one count. This chain links TRBV5-1 with TRBJ1-2, with D perhaps matching TRBD1 (6 bases). Germline V gene data show CDR1 as SGHRS and CDR2 as YFSETQ. This CDR3 spans 13 amino acids. The ends were cut back, 5 bases at V and 4 bases at J, with 12 bases in the middle. The CDR3 bases are TGCGCCAGCAGAAGGACAGAGGCCTATGGCTACACCTTC. This gives the protein CASRRTEAYGYTF.

This clone was recorded a few times. The chain uses TRBV5-1 and TRBJ2-7; tentative D call: TRBD1 (6 bases). Looked up from germline, CDR1 is SGHRS and CDR2 is YFSETQ. V was pared by 2 bases and J by 3 bases, with 9 bases between. The CDR3 is 13 residues long. Here the CDR3 reads CASSLAGVYEQYF. The CDR3 nucleotides read TGCGCCAGCAGCTTAGCAGGGGTCTACGAGCAGTACTTC.

The chain has TRBV2 and TRBJ1-2; no firm D call. CDR1 is SNHLY and CDR2 is FYNNEI in the germline V gene. The CDR3 is 15 amino acids. With 6 bases removed from V and 4 bases from J, the gap between germline ends came to 18 bases. The chain's CDR3 is CASRSAPGVSYGYTF. CDR3 bases: TGTGCCAGCAGGTCAGCTCCCGGGGTTAGCTATGGCTACACCTTC.

The chain is built from TRBV18 and TRBJ1-5; weak D call: TRBD1 (5 bases). The ends were cut back, 6 bases at V and 6 bases at J, with 12 bases in the middle. Germline V gene sequence: CDR1 KGHSH, CDR2 LQKENI. CDR3 size: 13 residues. The CDR3 bases are TGTGCCAGCTCCCAGGGAGGGGTTCAGCCCCAGCATTTT. Translation gives CASSQGGVQPQHF.

The rearrangement uses TRBV5-1 and TRBJ2-3, with 10 nucleotides matching TRBD1. Germline V gene sequence: CDR1 SGHRS, CDR2 YFSETQ. V shed 0 bases and J 2 bases; nucleotides not matched to a gene: 6. The CDR3 is 17 residues long. CDR3 amino acids: CASSLASTGGPTDTQYF. CDR3 sequence (DNA): TGCGCCAGCAGCTTGGCATCGACAGGGGGCCCCACAGATACGCAGTATTTT.

The V and J genes are TRBV19 and TRBJ1-4; 9 bases align to TRBD1. Trimming removed 3 bases from V and 10 bases from J; junction bases left unmatched: 18. The CDR3 is 18 amino acids. Germline CDR1 and CDR2: LNHDA and SQIVND (reference sequence). The CDR3 DNA sequence: TGTGCCAGTAGTATTTCGACCGCCTCGGGACAGGGAGGAGGAAAACTGTTTTTT. This sequence encodes CASSISTASGQGGGKLFF.

V and J are TRBV3-1 (or the pseudogene TRBV3-2) and TRBJ2-1, with D possibly TRBD2 on 5 matching bases. In germline, CDR1 is LGHDT, CDR2 YNNKEL (reference sequence). The CDR3 length is 14 residues. V lost 4 bases and J 6 bases, leaving 13 bases between the germline ends. The CDR3 region is CASSLRTGFNEQFF. DNA for the CDR3: TGTGCCAGCAGCCTCAGGACTGGCTTCAATGAGCAGTTCTTC.

The rearrangement uses TRBV11-3 and TRBJ2-3; 9 nucleotides align to TRBD2. V lost 1 base to trimming and J lost 3 bases; unmatched junction nucleotides: 5. The CDR3 is 16 amino acids. Germline CDR1 reads SGHNT; CDR2 reads YENEEA. CDR3 protein: CASSLGVGLATDTQYF. CDR3 bases: TGTGCCAGCAGCTTAGGAGTGGGACTAGCAACAGATACGCAGTATTTT.

This sequence joins TRBV5-4 and TRBJ2-2; 12 positions match TRBD2. Germline CDR1 is SGHNT and CDR2 is YYREEE (reference sequence). The CDR3 is 16 amino acids. The trim removed 5 bases at V and 4 bases at J, leaving 6 bases unmatched. The chain's CDR3 is CASRPRLAGATGELFF. DNA of the CDR3: TGTGCCAGCAGACCCCGACTAGCGGGAGCCACCGGGGAGCTGTTTTTT. The full variable domain, its missing parts supplied by reference TRBV5-4 and TRBJ2-2, is ETGVTQSPTHLIKTRGQQVTLRCSSQSGHNTVSWYQQALGQGPQFIFQYYREEENGRGNFPPRFSGLQFPNYSSELNVNALELDDSALYLCASRPRLAGATGELFFGEGSRLTVL.

This chain links TRBV19 with TRBJ2-7, with a weak D call TRBD2 (6 bases). The CDR3 runs to 15 residues. Per germline, CDR1 LNHDA and CDR2 SQIVND (reference sequence). The V end was cut by 2 bases, the J end by 1 base, with 12 bases between. CDR3 in DNA: TGTGCCAGTAGTATATCCCGTGGGACTTCCTACGAGCAGTACTTC. It encodes CASSISRGTSYEQYF.

The V call is TRBV12-3 or TRBV12-4, the J call TRBJ1-1, with no clear D. V shed 3 bases and J shed 1 base, with 6 bases lying between them. CDR3 size: 13 residues. Here the CDR3 DNA reads TGTGCCAGCAGTTTCTATCAGAACACTGAAGCTTTCTTT. It specifies CASSFYQNTEAFF.

The chain uses TRBV6-5 and TRBJ2-3; D uncertain. Trimming shortened V by 4 bases and J by 0 bases, and 8 bases separated the two germline ends. This CDR3 contains 14 residues. Germline CDR1 is MNHEY and CDR2 is SVGAGI. CDR3 coding DNA: TGTGCCAGCAGTTTGCGTCTAAGCACAGATACGCAGTATTTT. This codes for CASSLRLSTDTQYF.

This clone was picked up many times. The chain carries TRBV7-2 and TRBJ1-6, with unresolved D. The CDR3 extends over 14 amino acids. CDR1 is SGHTA and CDR2 is FQGNSA in the germline V gene. The ends were cut back, 0 bases at V and 10 bases at J, with 10 bases in the middle. CDR3 coding DNA: TGTGCCAGCAGCTTAGCGGGCCGGGGATCACCCCTCCACTTT. Its translation: CASSLAGRGSPLHF.